The sequence of this TCR beta chain was determined in a study of blood T cell repertoires in COVID-19. Using immunoSEQ multiplex PCR, the repertoire was profiled, and TCRdb retains in-frame clones only, with some absent. The table records approximately 220,000 clones, more than 75% of them present only once. Germline-derived CDR1 and CDR2 are LGHDT and YNNKEL (reference sequence). The CDR3 is 16 residues long. V lost 3 bases to trimming and J lost 5 bases; unmatched junction nucleotides: 9. This clonotype originated in a man in his fifties or sixties with acute or convalescent COVID-19. The sequenced sample was peripheral blood. The chain couples TRBV3-1 (or the pseudogene TRBV3-2) to TRBJ2-5; 10 nucleotides agree with TRBD1. The CDR3 spells CASSHRGTGVRETQYF. CDR3 nucleotide sequence: TGTGCCAGCAGCCATAGGGGGACAGGGGTTAGGGAGACCCAGTACTTC.